This T cell receptor (beta chain) was identified in a study of OX40 agonist ivuxolimab in advanced cancers. Study at large: Participants, approximately 83% male, averaged roughly 60 years of age, ranging from about 23 to 80.

Some clones are missing from TCRdb's copy, which holds only in-frame ones; the method was immunoSEQ multiplex PCR. The data show more than 95,000 clones, around 94% seen once. Study results and limitations: Part of the nonresponder group also had normalized T-cell clonal expansion that was low.

A word on this clone: Its antigen is undetermined.

The CDR3 consists of 16 residues. Trimming at V came to 4 bases and at J to 7 bases, leaving 15 bases not matched to a gene. CDR1 is SGHTA, CDR2 FQGNSA, per germline. V usage is TRBV7-2 and J usage is TRBJ1-2; TRBD1 agrees at 7 bases. The clonotype comes from an adult with an advanced solid tumor such as melanoma, head and neck, liver or kidney cancer. The sample was CD4+ or CD8+ T cells sorted from blood, taken in a trial of the OX40 agonist ivuxolimab. The CDR3 DNA follows: TGTGCCAGCAGCTCCCCTACAGGGGAGAGGGGGCTTGGCTACACCTTC. It yields the protein CASSSPTGERGLGYTF. The full variable domain, completed using reference TRBV7-2 and TRBJ1-2, is GAGVSQSPSNKVTEKGKDVELRCDPISGHTALYWYRQSLGQGLEFLIYFQGNSAPDKSGLPSDRFSAERTGGSVSTLTIQRTQQEDSAVYLCASSSPTGERGLGYTFGSGTRLTVV.